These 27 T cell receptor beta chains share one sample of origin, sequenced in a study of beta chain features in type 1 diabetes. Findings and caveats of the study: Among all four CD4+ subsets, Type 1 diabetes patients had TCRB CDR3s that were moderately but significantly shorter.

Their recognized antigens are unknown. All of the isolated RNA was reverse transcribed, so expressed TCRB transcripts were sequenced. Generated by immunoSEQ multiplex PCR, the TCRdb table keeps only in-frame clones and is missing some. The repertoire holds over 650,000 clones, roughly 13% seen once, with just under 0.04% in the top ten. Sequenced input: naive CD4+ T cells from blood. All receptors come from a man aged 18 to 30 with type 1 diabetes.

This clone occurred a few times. CDR3 amino acids: CASSPRGPSGGSQETQYF. For the CDR3, the DNA is TGTGCCAGCTCACCTAGGGGACCTAGCGGGGGGTCTCAAGAGACCCAGTACTTC. This chain links TRBV18 with TRBJ2-5, with TRBD2 identical over 11 bases. Trimming at V came to 3 bases and at J to 2 bases, leaving 11 bases not matched to a gene. This CDR3 has 18 amino acids. Germline V gene lookup returns CDR1 KGHSH and CDR2 LQKENI.

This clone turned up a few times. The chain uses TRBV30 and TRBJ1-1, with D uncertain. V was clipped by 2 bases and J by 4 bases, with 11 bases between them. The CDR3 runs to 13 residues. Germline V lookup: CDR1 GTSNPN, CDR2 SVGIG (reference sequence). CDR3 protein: CAWSYRWGTEAFF. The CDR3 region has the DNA TGTGCCTGGAGTTATCGTTGGGGCACTGAAGCTTTCTTT.

CDR3 residues: CASSSGQPNQPQHF. In DNA, the CDR3 is TGTGCCAGCAGCTCGGGACAGCCAAATCAGCCCCAGCATTTT. This chain uses TRBV7-2 with TRBJ1-5, with TRBD1 identical over 7 bases. This CDR3 region has 14 residues. Germline V gives CDR1 SGHTA, CDR2 FQGNSA. V lost 4 bases and J lost 4; bases outside the gene matches: 4.

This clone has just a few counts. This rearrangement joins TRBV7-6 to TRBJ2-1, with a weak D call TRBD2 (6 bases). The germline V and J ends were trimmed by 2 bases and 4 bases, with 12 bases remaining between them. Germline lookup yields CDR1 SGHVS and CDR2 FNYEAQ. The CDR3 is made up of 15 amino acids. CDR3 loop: CASSLRSGPYNEQFF. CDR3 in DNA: TGTGCCAGCAGCTTAAGGAGCGGGCCTTACAATGAGCAGTTCTTC. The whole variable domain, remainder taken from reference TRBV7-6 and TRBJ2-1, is GAGVSQSPRYKVTKRGQDVALRCDPISGHVSLYWYRQALGQGPEFLTYFNYEAQQDKSGLPNDRFSAERPEGSISTLTIQRTEQRDSAMYRCASSLRSGPYNEQFFGPGTRLTVL.

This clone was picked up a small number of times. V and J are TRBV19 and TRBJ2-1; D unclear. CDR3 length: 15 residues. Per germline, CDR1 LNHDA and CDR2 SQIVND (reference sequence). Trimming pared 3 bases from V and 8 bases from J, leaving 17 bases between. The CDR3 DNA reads TGTGCCAGTAGTATTAGCTCCGGGTCTTTTTATGAGCAGTTCTTC. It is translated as CASSISSGSFYEQFF. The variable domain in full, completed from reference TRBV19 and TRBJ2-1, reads DGGITQSPKYLFRKEGQNVTLSCEQNLNHDAMYWYRQDPGQGLRLIYYSQIVNDFQKGDIAEGYSVSREKKESFPLTVTSAQKNPTAFYLCASSISSGSFYEQFFGPGTRLTVL.

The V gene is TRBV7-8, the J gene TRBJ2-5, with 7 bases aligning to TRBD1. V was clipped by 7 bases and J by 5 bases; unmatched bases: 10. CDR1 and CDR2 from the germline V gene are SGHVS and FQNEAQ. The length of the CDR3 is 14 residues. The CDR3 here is CASTLLRGPETQYF. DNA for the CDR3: TGTGCCAGCACCCTACTAAGGGGGCCGGAGACCCAGTACTTC.

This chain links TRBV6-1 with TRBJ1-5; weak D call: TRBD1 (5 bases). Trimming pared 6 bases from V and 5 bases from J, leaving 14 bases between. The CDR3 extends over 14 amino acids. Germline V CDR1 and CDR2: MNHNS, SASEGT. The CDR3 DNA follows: TGTGCCAGCAGCTTTAACAGGTTTGATCAGCCCCAGCATTTT. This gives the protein CASSFNRFDQPQHF.

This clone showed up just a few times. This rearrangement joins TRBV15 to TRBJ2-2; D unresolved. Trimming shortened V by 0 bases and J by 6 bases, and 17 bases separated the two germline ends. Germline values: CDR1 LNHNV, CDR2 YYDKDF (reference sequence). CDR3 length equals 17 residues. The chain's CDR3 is CATSRDRLLGYPGELFF. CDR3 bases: TGTGCCACCAGCAGAGATCGGTTGTTGGGCTACCCCGGGGAGCTGTTTTTT. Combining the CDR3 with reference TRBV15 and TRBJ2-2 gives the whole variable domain DAMVIQNPRYQVTQFGKPVTLSCSQTLNHNVMYWYQQKSSQAPKLLFHYYDKDFNNEADTPDNFQSRRPNTSFCFLDIRSPGLGDTAMYLCATSRDRLLGYPGELFFGEGSRLTVL.

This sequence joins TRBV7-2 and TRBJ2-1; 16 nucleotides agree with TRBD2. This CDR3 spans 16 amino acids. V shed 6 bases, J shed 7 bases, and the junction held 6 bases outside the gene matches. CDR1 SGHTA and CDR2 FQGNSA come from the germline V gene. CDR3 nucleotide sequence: TGTGCCAGCAGTCAAGGGACTAGCGGGGGGGCAAATGAGCAGTTCTTC. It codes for CASSQGTSGGANEQFF.

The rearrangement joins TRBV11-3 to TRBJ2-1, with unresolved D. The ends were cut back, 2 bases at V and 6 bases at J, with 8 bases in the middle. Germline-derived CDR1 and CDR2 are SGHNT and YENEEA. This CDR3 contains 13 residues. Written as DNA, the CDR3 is TGTGCCAGCAGCTTAACAGCACCCAATGAGCAGTTCTTC. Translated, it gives CASSLTAPNEQFF.

CDR3 residues: CAWSVSNQPYEQYF. The CDR3 DNA follows: TGTGCCTGGAGTGTGTCTAATCAACCCTACGAGCAGTACTTC. This sequence joins TRBV30 and TRBJ2-7; D not resolved. The germline V and J ends were trimmed by 0 bases and 2 bases, with 11 bases remaining between them. The CDR3 length is 14 residues. CDR1 GTSNPN and CDR2 SVGIG come from the germline V gene (reference sequence).

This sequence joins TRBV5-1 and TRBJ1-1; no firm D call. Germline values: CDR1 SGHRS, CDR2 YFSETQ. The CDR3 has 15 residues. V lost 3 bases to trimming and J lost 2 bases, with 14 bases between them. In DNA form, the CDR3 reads TGCGCCAGCAGCTCGGATCGGGATGCAAACACTGAAGCTTTCTTT. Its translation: CASSSDRDANTEAFF.

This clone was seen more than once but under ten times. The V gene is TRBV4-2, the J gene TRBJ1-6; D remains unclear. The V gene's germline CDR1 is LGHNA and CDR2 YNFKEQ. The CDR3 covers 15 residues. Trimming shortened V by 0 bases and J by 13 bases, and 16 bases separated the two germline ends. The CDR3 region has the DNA TGTGCCAGCAGCCAAGAACTACACAGTGGAGTGCCCCTCCACTTT. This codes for CASSQELHSGVPLHF.

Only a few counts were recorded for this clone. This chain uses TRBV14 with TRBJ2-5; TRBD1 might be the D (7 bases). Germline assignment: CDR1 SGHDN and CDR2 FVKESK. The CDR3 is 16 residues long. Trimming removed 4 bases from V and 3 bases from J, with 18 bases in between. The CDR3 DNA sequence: TGTGCCAGCAGCCGGGGTGGAGGGACAGCCGAAGAGACCCAGTACTTC. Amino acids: CASSRGGGTAEETQYF.

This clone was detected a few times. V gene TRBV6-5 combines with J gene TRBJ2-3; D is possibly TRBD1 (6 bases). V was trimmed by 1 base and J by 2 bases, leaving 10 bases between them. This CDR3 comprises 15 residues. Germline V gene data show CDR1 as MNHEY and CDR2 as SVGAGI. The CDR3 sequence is CASSYLGQNTDTQYF. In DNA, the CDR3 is TGTGCCAGCAGTTACTTAGGACAGAACACAGATACGCAGTATTTT.

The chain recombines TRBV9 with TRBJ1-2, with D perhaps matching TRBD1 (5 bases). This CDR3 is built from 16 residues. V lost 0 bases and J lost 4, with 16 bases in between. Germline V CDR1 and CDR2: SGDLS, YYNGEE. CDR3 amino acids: CASSVDPGAGPYGYTF. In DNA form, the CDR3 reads TGTGCCAGCAGCGTAGACCCCGGGGCAGGCCCCTATGGCTACACCTTC.

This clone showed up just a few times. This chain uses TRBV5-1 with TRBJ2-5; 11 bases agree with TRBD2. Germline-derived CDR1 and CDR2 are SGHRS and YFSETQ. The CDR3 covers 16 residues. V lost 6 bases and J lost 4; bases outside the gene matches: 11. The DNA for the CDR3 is TGCGCCAGCAAGTTTAGCGGGAGGGCCTTTGCAGAGACCCAGTACTTC. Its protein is CASKFSGRAFAETQYF.

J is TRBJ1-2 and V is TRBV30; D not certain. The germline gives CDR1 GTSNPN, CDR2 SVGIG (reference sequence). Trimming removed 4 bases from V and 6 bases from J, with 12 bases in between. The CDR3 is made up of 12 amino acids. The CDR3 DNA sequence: TGTGCCTGGATGGGGAGGACGGATGGCTACACCTTC. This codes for CAWMGRTDGYTF.

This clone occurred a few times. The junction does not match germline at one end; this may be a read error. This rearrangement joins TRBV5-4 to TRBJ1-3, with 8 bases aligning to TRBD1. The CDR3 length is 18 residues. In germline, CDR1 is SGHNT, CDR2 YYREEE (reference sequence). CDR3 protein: CASSPDRVKPFSGNTIYF. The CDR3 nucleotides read TGCGCCAGCAGCCCGGACAGGGTCAAGCCCTTCTCTGGAAACACCATATATTTT.

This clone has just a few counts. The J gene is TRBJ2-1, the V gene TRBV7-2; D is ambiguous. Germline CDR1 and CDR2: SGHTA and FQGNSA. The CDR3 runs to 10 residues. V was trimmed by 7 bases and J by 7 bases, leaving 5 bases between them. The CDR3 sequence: CASTKNEQFF. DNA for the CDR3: TGTGCCAGCACCAAGAATGAGCAGTTCTTC.

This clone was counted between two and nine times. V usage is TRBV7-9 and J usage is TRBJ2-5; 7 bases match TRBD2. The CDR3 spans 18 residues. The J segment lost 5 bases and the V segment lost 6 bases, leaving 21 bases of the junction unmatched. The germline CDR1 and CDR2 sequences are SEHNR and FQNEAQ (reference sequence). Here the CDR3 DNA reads TGTGCCAGCAGACAGAGCAGTTCTGCTGGCGGGAGTCTTGAGACCCAGTACTTC. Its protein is CASRQSSSAGGSLETQYF.

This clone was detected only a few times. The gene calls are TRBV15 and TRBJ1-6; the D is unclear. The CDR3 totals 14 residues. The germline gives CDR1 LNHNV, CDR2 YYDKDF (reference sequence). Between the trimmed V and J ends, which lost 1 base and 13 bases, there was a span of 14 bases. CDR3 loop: CATSRGSPVVPLHF. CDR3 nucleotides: TGTGCCACCAGCAGAGGGTCTCCTGTCGTCCCCCTCCACTTT.

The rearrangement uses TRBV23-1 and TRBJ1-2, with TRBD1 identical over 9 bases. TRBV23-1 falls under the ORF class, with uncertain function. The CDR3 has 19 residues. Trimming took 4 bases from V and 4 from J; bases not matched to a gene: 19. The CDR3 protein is CASSPSLQGADGCLYGYTF. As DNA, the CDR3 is TGCGCCAGCAGTCCATCACTACAGGGGGCAGATGGATGCCTCTATGGCTACACCTTC.

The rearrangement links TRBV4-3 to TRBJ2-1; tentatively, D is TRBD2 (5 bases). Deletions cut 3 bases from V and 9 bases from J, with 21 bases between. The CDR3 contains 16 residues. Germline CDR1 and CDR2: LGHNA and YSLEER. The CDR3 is CASSQEDPMVVIEQFF. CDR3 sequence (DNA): TGCGCCAGCAGCCAGGAGGACCCAATGGTAGTTATTGAGCAGTTCTTC.

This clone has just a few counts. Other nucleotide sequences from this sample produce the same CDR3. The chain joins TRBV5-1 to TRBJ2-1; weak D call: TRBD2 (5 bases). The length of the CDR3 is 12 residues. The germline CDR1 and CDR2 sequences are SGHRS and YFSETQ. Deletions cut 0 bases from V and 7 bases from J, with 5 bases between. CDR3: CASSLAGNEQFF. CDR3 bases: TGCGCCAGCAGCTTGGCGGGAAATGAGCAGTTCTTC. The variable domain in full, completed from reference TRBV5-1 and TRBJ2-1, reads KAGVTQTPRYLIKTRGQQVTLSCSPISGHRSVSWYQQTPGQGLQFLFEYFSETQRNKGNFPGRFSGRQFSNSRSEMNVSTLELGDSALYLCASSLAGNEQFFGPGTRLTVL.

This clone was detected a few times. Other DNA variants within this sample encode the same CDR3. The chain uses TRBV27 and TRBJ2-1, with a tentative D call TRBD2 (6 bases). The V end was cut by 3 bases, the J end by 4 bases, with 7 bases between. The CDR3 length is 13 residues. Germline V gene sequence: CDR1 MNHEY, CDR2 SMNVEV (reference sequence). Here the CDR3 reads CASSLEGYNEQFF. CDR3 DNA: TGTGCCAGCAGTTTGGAGGGATACAATGAGCAGTTCTTC.

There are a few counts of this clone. Written as DNA, the CDR3 is TGTGCCATCAGTGATGTGGGATCCCGTAGCAATCAGCCCCAGCATTTT. It translates to CAISDVGSRSNQPQHF. V and J are TRBV10-3 and TRBJ1-5; D not certain. Per germline, CDR1 ENHRY and CDR2 SYGVKD. The V end was cut by 3 bases, the J end by 0 bases, with 12 bases between. The CDR3 covers 16 residues.